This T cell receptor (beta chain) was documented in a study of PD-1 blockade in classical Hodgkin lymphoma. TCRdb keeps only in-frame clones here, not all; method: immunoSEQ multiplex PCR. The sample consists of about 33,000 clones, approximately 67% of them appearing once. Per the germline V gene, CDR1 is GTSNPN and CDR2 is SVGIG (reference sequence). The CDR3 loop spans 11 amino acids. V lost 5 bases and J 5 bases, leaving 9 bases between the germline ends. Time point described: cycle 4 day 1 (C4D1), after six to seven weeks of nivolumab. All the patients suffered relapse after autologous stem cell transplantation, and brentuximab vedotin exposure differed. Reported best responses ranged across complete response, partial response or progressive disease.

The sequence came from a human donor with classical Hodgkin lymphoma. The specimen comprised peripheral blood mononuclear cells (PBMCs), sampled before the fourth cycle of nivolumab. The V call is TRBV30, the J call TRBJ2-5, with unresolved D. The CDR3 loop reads CAWQSQETQYF. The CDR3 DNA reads TGTGCCTGGCAGAGTCAGGAGACCCAGTACTTC.